The 8 T cell receptor beta chains reported below all come from one sample, sequenced in a study of human T cells and chemical hapten exposure. A single record per CDR3 protein comes from TCRdb applying MiXCR to the RACE reads. The sample consists of more than 70,000 distinct CDR3 sequences, about 9.9% of them appearing once. The time point was: patch test 2, 6 weeks after DPC sensitization. The treatment denotes: therapeutic diphenylcyclopropenone sensitization with weekly scalp DPC. Source: whole blood, taken in connection with sensitization to the hapten diphenylcyclopropenone (DPC). These receptors were obtained from a man younger than 35 with alopecia areata. Some clones in this sample may be carry-over from other donors' samples.

The chain recombines TRBV12-3 or TRBV12-4 with TRBJ1-1, with D possibly matching TRBD1 (5 bases). The CDR3 extends over 15 amino acids. Trimming removed 5 bases at V and 0 bases at J, with 13 bases between. The DNA for the CDR3 is TGTGCCAGCAGTCCTCGGAGGGGACTGAACACTGAAGCTTTCTTT. This translates into CASSPRRGLNTEAFF.

The sample holds a few counts of this clonotype. The chain combines TRBV7-6 with TRBJ2-1; D may correspond to TRBD1 or TRBD2 (5 bases each). The V end was cut by 5 bases, the J end by 9 bases, with 17 bases between. This CDR3 region has 14 residues. The germline gives CDR1 SGHVS, CDR2 FNYEAQ. This CDR3 reads CASSETYGGSEQFF. DNA of the CDR3: TGTGCCAGCAGCGAAACTTATGGGGGATCTGAGCAGTTCTTC. Complete variable domain (other parts from reference TRBV7-6 and TRBJ2-1): GAGVSQSPRYKVTKRGQDVALRCDPISGHVSLYWYRQALGQGPEFLTYFNYEAQQDKSGLPNDRFSAERPEGSISTLTIQRTEQRDSAMYRCASSETYGGSEQFFGPGTRLTVL.

This clonotype has a count of ten or more. V and J are TRBV29-1 and TRBJ2-5; weak D call: TRBD1 (5 bases). Between the trimmed V and J ends, which lost 7 bases and 5 bases, there was a span of 11 bases. CDR1 is SQVTM and CDR2 is ANQGSEA in the germline V gene. The CDR3 has 11 residues. CDR3: CSGGAVETQYF. CDR3 sequence (DNA): TGCAGCGGTGGGGCGGTGGAGACCCAGTACTTC. Full variable domain (missing parts from reference TRBV29-1 and TRBJ2-5): SAVISQKPSRDICQRGTSLTIQCQVDSQVTMMFWYRQQPGQSLTLIATANQGSEATYESGFVIDKFPISRPNLTFSTLTVSNMSPEDSSIYLCSGGAVETQYFGPGTRLLVL.

This clonotype has at least ten counts. V gene TRBV19 combines with J gene TRBJ2-1, with 8 bases that match TRBD1. Looked up from germline, CDR1 is LNHDA and CDR2 is SQIVND (reference sequence). Trimming removed 5 bases from V and 4 bases from J; junction bases left unmatched: 10. CDR3 size: 16 residues. The CDR3 DNA reads TGTGCCAGTAGTCCGGGAGACAGGGGAGAATACAATGAGCAGTTCTTC. Encoded protein: CASSPGDRGEYNEQFF.

The chain links TRBV5-4 to TRBJ2-3, with a possible D match to TRBD2 (7 bases). CDR1 SGHNT and CDR2 YYREEE come from the germline V gene (reference sequence). V dropped 5 bases and J dropped 5 bases, with 24 bases sitting between them. CDR3 length: 17 amino acids. The CDR3 DNA reads as TGTGCCAGCAGTTCCCCGGGCGGGGGCCCTGATGAAGATACGCAGTATTTT. Translated: CASSSPGGGPDEDTQYF.

Only a few counts were recorded for this clonotype. The V and J genes are TRBV2 and TRBJ2-2, with 9 bases matching TRBD1. V gave up 7 bases and J gave up 0 bases; unmatched junction bases: 6. This CDR3 is 16 amino acids long. Germline assignment: CDR1 SNHLY and CDR2 FYNNEI. The CDR3 protein is CASNLQGATNTGELFF. CDR3 nucleotide sequence: TGTGCCAGCAATCTACAGGGGGCTACGAACACCGGGGAGCTGTTTTTT.

This clonotype was recorded many times. The J gene is TRBJ1-4, the V gene TRBV10-3; D is uncertain. The CDR3 runs to 12 residues. The germline V gene has CDR1 ENHRY and CDR2 SYGVKD. V was pared by 4 bases and J by 6 bases, with 6 bases between. DNA for the CDR3: TGTGCCATCAGTGGGCAGGATGAAAAACTGTTTTTT. It yields the protein CAISGQDEKLFF.

This clonotype was detected ten times or more. The V gene is TRBV7-8, the J gene TRBJ2-3; D might be TRBD1 (8 bases). Trimming left V 5 bases short and J 4 bases short, with 19 bases between. Germline V gene sequence: CDR1 SGHVS, CDR2 FQNEAQ. The CDR3 length is 16 residues. The CDR3 sequence is CASSRGQGGISDTQYF. The CDR3, as DNA: TGTGCCAGCAGCCGTGGACAGGGAGGGATTTCAGATACGCAGTATTTT.